This is a list of T cell receptor beta chains from one sample in a study of graft-versus-host responses after intestinal transplantation. Clones were sequenced by immunoSEQ multiplex PCR, and TCRdb holds only the in-frame ones, with some missing. The data show 90,000 to 150,000 clones, approximately 95% seen once. Their specific antigens are unknown. This specimen was unstimulated CD8+ T cells sorted from spleen or lymph node cells, taken before intestinal transplant. These receptors all stem from a human donor who received an intestinal transplant. Each CDR3 is given with its conserved first and last residue.

v_call	j_call	cdr3_aa
TRBV11-3	TRBJ1-4	CASSLEGMEKLFF
TRBV9	TRBJ1-1	CASSVAGSGGTEAFF
TRBV7-9	TRBJ2-7	CASSAGTRFFWQYF
TRBV29-1	TRBJ1-1	CSVDTIPGRNIMNTEAFF
TRBV27	TRBJ2-2	CASSLRTDTGELFF
TRBV11-3	TRBJ2-5	CASSPTTGGQEETQYF
TRBV11-3	TRBJ2-1	CASSHPDTRNEQFF
TRBV28	TRBJ2-5	CASSLGTAQETQYF
TRBV10-3	TRBJ2-5	CAISEILSLQETQYF
TRBV15	TRBJ1-4	CATSRDWGGKNEKLFF
TRBV9	-	CASSVGWGTLDEQYF
TRBV7-9	TRBJ1-1	CASSYGDTEAFF
TRBV15	TRBJ1-6	CATSSWAGGNSPLHF
TRBV28	TRBJ1-1	CASSLSRRTEAFF
TRBV15	TRBJ2-2	CATSRRDRGSTGELFF
TRBV28	TRBJ2-2	CASSSGTTNTGELFF
TRBV4-1	TRBJ2-3	CASSQTSGRGDTQYF
TRBV27	TRBJ2-7	CASKGRAGGHYEQYF
TRBV11-1	TRBJ2-7	CASSLAPGRSYEQYF
TRBV4-2	TRBJ2-3	CASSHAPVADTQYF
TRBV10-3	TRBJ2-1	CAIRRDENNEQFF
TRBV11-1	TRBJ1-1	CASSVRDRPLVEAFF
TRBV19	TRBJ1-5	CASSPGPGHNHF
TRBV5-8	TRBJ1-5	CASTYQPQHF
TRBV7-8	TRBJ2-1	CASSSGLAGYNEQFF
TRBV14	TRBJ1-1	CASSQVSGTSRGMNTEAFF
TRBV28	TRBJ2-1	CATRDSNEQFF
TRBV4-1	TRBJ2-7	CASSLSTQYEQYF
TRBV4-1	TRBJ2-2	CASSQATGEAQLADWGELFF
TRBV4-2	TRBJ2-7	CASSQRQGGTSYEQYF
TRBV27	TRBJ2-1	CASRFVLSSYNEQFF
TRBV28	TRBJ1-4	CASSSRTELMGEKLFF
TRBV4-1	TRBJ2-7	CASSQEKGHYEQYF
TRBV7-2	TRBJ2-1	CASSFSGSTGNEQFF
TRBV28	TRBJ2-1	CASSLTGFGDEQFF
TRBV7-6	TRBJ2-2	CASSSQGNTGELFF
TRBV7-9	TRBJ1-5	CASSSPLTGGNQPQHF